The following is a T cell receptor (beta chain) sequence with its context. This sample was included in a study of CD8 T cells in Susac syndrome. V lost 4 bases, J lost 3 bases, and 7 bases stayed unmatched. Germline V lookup: CDR1 MGHDK, CDR2 SYGVNS. The CDR3 has 15 residues. Reverse transcription used about 0.5 to 1 ug RNA and random hexamers. The amplification used immunoSEQ multiplex PCR on TCR beta CDR3; it spanned 54 Vbeta and 13 Jbeta. TCRdb fed the immunoSEQ multiplex PCR reads into MiXCR, producing one record per CDR3 protein. The sample lists around 150,000 distinct CDR3 sequences, 90% to 95% occurring once. Controls matched for age and sex were healthy donors. The CD8+ and CD4+ T cells were negatively isolated, with the TEMRA cells enriched by FACS.

The gene calls are TRBV25-1 and TRBJ2-7, with TRBD1 matching over 9 bases. The sequence was obtained from a human donor in good health. Sequenced: CD4+ T cells from PBMCs. CDR3 nucleotide sequence: TGTGCCAGCAGTGCCCCGGGACAGGGACTCTACGAGCAGTACTTC. Protein sequence: CASSAPGQGLYEQYF.